The rows below give T cell receptor beta chains drawn from one sample of a study of cytomegalovirus exposure and HLA in healthy donors. Data came from immunoSEQ multiplex PCR; TCRdb stores just in-frame clones and leaves some out. The repertoire includes around 150,000 clones, 84% of them detected once, and roughly a tenth sits in the top ten. The sequencing sample was made of PBMCs. These receptors came from a man aged 30 to 45 in good health and CMV-seropositive. Both conserved end residues are part of each CDR3. D genes are given only for firm matches. Clone size is shown for a subset of rows, as once, few, many or a class of expanded clone.

V gene,D gene,J gene,clone size,CDR3 protein,CDR3 DNA
TRBV5-1,TRBD2,TRBJ2-7,few,CASSFASGRGTYEQYF,TGCGCCAGCAGCTTCGCTAGCGGGAGGGGGACCTACGAGCAGTACTTC
TRBV29-1,TRBD2,TRBJ2-3,NA,CSFGASGSSVDTQYF,TGCAGCTTCGGAGCTAGCGGGAGTTCTGTCGATACGCAGTATTTT
TRBV9,NA,TRBJ2-5,NA,CASSVEAYQETQYF,TGTGCCAGCAGCGTAGAAGCGTACCAAGAGACCCAGTACTTC
TRBV28,TRBD1,TRBJ2-5,NA,CASSYLTGGGETQYF,TGTGCCAGCAGTTATCTCACAGGGGGCGGAGAGACCCAGTACTTC
TRBV29-1,NA,TRBJ2-2,NA,CSAKVRGSDTGELFF,TGCAGCGCCAAAGTAAGAGGGTCAGACACCGGGGAGCTGTTTTTT
TRBV5-1,NA,TRBJ2-7,NA,CASSLGGRSSYEQYF,TGCGCCAGCAGCTTGGGGGGCAGGAGCTCCTACGAGCAGTACTTC
TRBV27,NA,TRBJ2-7,few,CASTTPVHPGDQHEQYF,TGTGCCAGCACAACCCCCGTCCATCCCGGGGATCAGCACGAGCAGTACTTC
TRBV7-2,TRBD2,TRBJ2-7,NA,CASSSVAGGGYEQYF,TGTGCCAGCAGCTCCGTAGCGGGAGGGGGCTACGAGCAGTACTTC
TRBV7-3,NA,TRBJ2-5,NA,CASSPDSPAVTQYF,TGTGCCAGCAGCCCCGACAGTCCGGCGGTGACCCAGTACTTC
TRBV6-5,NA,TRBJ1-1,once,CASSYHREAFF,TGTGCCAGCAGTTACCACCGGGAAGCTTTCTTT
TRBV6-5,TRBD2,TRBJ2-3,NA,CASRKAGKGTDTQYF,TGTGCCAGCAGGAAAGCGGGGAAGGGCACAGATACGCAGTATTTT
TRBV11-2,NA,TRBJ2-7,NA,CASSLGGGITYEQYF,TGTGCCAGCAGCTTAGGAGGCGGGATTACCTACGAGCAGTACTTC
TRBV28,NA,TRBJ1-3,once,CASTPGQVAGNTIYF,TGTGCCAGCACCCCTGGGCAGGTGGCTGGAAACACCATATATTTT
TRBV4-3,TRBD2,TRBJ2-7,NA,CASSQDRASGASYEQYF,TGCGCCAGCAGCCAAGATCGGGCTAGCGGGGCCTCCTACGAGCAGTACTTC
TRBV5-6,NA,TRBJ1-6,NA,CASSLLGLNSPLHF,TGTGCCAGCAGCTTGTTGGGGCTGAATTCACCCCTCCACTTT
TRBV28,TRBD1,TRBJ1-4,few,CASRNLEGQEYEKLFF,TGTGCCAGCAGGAATTTAGAGGGACAGGAATATGAAAAACTGTTTTTT
TRBV5-1,NA,TRBJ2-2,NA,CASSLSDREDTGELFF,TGCGCCAGCAGCTTAAGTGACAGGGAGGACACCGGGGAGCTGTTTTTT
TRBV6-6,NA,TRBJ1-1,NA,CASSYSSQGSEAFF,TGTGCCAGCAGTTACTCGTCACAGGGCAGTGAAGCTTTCTTT
TRBV28,NA,TRBJ2-7,NA,CASSLVGSYEQYF,TGTGCCAGCAGTTTAGTCGGCTCCTACGAGCAGTACTTC
TRBV5-1,NA,TRBJ2-7,NA,CASSLVEGGSLEQYF,TGCGCCAGCAGCTTGGTGGAGGGCGGATCCCTCGAGCAGTACTTC
TRBV28,NA,TRBJ2-1,NA,CASSLWGGGSGFF,NA
TRBV19,TRBD2,TRBJ2-3,once,CASNPQGGKGDTQYF,TGTGCCAGTAACCCCCAGGGAGGGAAGGGGGATACGCAGTATTTT
TRBV7-9,TRBD1,TRBJ2-7,NA,CASSSSVGTGGNEQYF,TGTGCCAGCAGCTCCTCGGTAGGGACAGGGGGCAACGAGCAGTACTTC